Given below is one T cell receptor (beta chain) in context. Its antigen is not identified. This table comes from immunoSEQ multiplex PCR, and its TCRdb copy is limited to in-frame clones, with some not included. The sample includes about 53,000 clones, approximately 80% seen only once; the top ten take about 17%. This sample was taken from a study of T cells in localized non-small cell lung cancer. Study-wide results and caveats: Adjacent lung tissue had a median approximately 61 of the top 100 clones found in the tumor. Greater T cell density in blood accompanied longer overall survival. Uninvolved adjacent lung, not tumor, had the highest T cell clonality.

V lost 5 bases to trimming and J lost 0 bases, with 16 bases between them. CDR1 is LNHDA and CDR2 is SQIVND in the germline V gene (reference sequence). The CDR3 is 16 residues long. This specimen was peripheral blood mononuclear cells, taken before any cancer treatment. The sequence derives from a man between 40 and 75 years old with stage III lung adenocarcinoma. The chain employs TRBV19 and TRBJ1-2, with D maybe TRBD1 (6 bases). CDR3 in DNA: TGTGCCAGTAGTGCACAGGGTTATAATCCTAACTATGGCTACACCTTC. Translating it yields CASSAQGYNPNYGYTF.